Listed below are T cell receptor beta chains from one sample, sequenced in a study of CD8 T cells in Susac syndrome. Each CDR3 protein is one row after TCRdb ran MiXCR on the immunoSEQ multiplex PCR reads. The sample lists around 130,000 distinct CDR3 sequences, around 85% occurring once. Sequencing was carried out using CD8+ T cells from PBMCs. The receptor source for this set is a human donor with multiple sclerosis. CDR3s include the opening cysteine and the closing phenylalanine or tryptophan. The D gene is left open where the match is weak. Clone size is given for some rows only: seen once, a few or many times, or a class if the clone is expanded.

D,V,J,size,CDR3,DNA
TRBD1,TRBV11-1,TRBJ2-2,.,CASSFVGTGSGELFF,TGTGCCAGCAGCTTTGTTGGGACAGGGTCCGGGGAGCTGTTTTTT
.,TRBV7-9,TRBJ1-1,.,CASSLILGGRTEAFF,TGTGCCAGCAGCTTAATCCTGGGGGGCCGAACTGAAGCTTTCTTT
.,TRBV6-2/TRBV6-3,TRBJ1-1,.,CASTSGRSLAFF,TGTGCCAGCACTTCCGGACGGTCTCTAGCTTTCTTT
TRBD1,TRBV7-9,TRBJ1-3,few,CASSPGQGVDTIYF,TGTGCCAGCAGCCCCGGACAGGGGGTAGACACCATATATTTT
.,TRBV12-3/TRBV12-4,TRBJ2-7,.,CASRVDPDYEQYF,TGTGCTTCGAGAGTGGACCCGGACTACGAGCAGTACTTC
TRBD2,TRBV7-9,TRBJ2-1,.,CASSIGTSGGNEQFF,TGTGCCAGCAGCATCGGGACTAGCGGGGGCAATGAGCAGTTCTTC
TRBD2,TRBV24-1,TRBJ2-5,.,CATSAKDGGQETQYF,TGTGCCACCAGTGCTAAGGACGGGGGGCAAGAGACCCAGTACTTC
.,TRBV9,TRBJ1-1,.,CASSVEGVNTEAFF,TGTGCCAGCAGCGTAGAAGGGGTGAACACTGAAGCTTTCTTT
.,TRBV12-3/TRBV12-4,TRBJ2-3,.,CASSLGLLDTQYF,TGTGCCAGCAGTTTAGGACTGTTGGATACGCAGTATTTT
.,TRBV12-3/TRBV12-4,TRBJ1-5,.,CASSSSLEGVVSNQPQHF,TGTGCCAGCAGTTCCTCTTTGGAGGGAGTCGTTAGCAATCAGCCCCAGCATTTT
TRBD1,TRBV6-6,TRBJ1-4,.,CASSYGQATNEKLFF,TGTGCCAGCAGTTATGGACAGGCAACTAATGAAAAACTGTTTTTT
.,TRBV6-5,TRBJ2-3,few,CASSYPDRLDTQYF,TGTGCCAGCAGTTACCCAGACAGGTTGGATACGCAGTATTTT
.,TRBV7-9,TRBJ1-2,.,CASSRTPGEQGGTNYGYTF,TGTGCCAGCAGCCGTACACCGGGAGAACAGGGAGGGACTAACTATGGCTACACCTTC
TRBD1,TRBV10-3,TRBJ1-1,.,CAISESRQGMNTEAFF,TGTGCCATCAGTGAGTCCCGACAGGGGATGAACACTGAAGCTTTCTTT
.,TRBV28,TRBJ2-3,few,CASSLRGEDTQYF,TGTGCCAGCAGTTTGAGGGGGGAGGATACGCAGTATTTT
.,TRBV7-6,TRBJ1-2,.,CASSLGPGISRSGPDGYTF,TGTGCCAGCAGCTTAGGCCCAGGCATCTCCCGGTCCGGGCCGGATGGCTACACCTTC
.,TRBV9,TRBJ1-2,.,CASSVTYRSQANYGYTF,TGTGCCAGCAGCGTAACCTACAGGAGCCAAGCTAACTATGGCTACACCTTC
.,TRBV4-1,TRBJ1-4,.,CASSLSRGEKLFF,TGCGCCAGCAGCCTAAGTCGGGGTGAAAAACTGTTTTTT
TRBD2,TRBV6-2/TRBV6-3,TRBJ2-3,.,CASSYHTSVRGDTQYF,TGTGCCAGCAGTTATCATACTAGCGTCAGAGGAGATACGCAGTATTTT
.,TRBV7-6,TRBJ1-1,few,CASSPGDTEAFF,TGTGCCAGCAGTCCAGGGGACACTGAAGCTTTCTTT
.,TRBV11-2,TRBJ2-1,.,CASSLTGIDEQFF,TGTGCCAGCAGCTTGACAGGAATCGATGAGCAGTTCTTC
TRBD2,TRBV29-1,TRBJ2-1,.,CSVLLASGRALITNEQFF,TGCAGCGTCCTCCTGGCTAGCGGGAGGGCCTTGATAACCAATGAGCAGTTCTTC
TRBD2,TRBV19,TRBJ2-3,.,CASSMVSGRGDTQYF,TGTGCCAGTAGTATGGTTAGCGGGAGAGGGGATACGCAGTATTTT
.,TRBV5-6,TRBJ2-7,.,CASSYTGSSPYEQYF,TGTGCCAGCAGTTATACAGGGTCATCCCCCTACGAGCAGTACTTC
.,TRBV2,TRBJ1-2,.,CASSGDPGYTF,TGTGCCAGCAGTGGCGACCCGGGCTACACCTTC